The clone carrying this TCR beta chain was picked up one time. Antigen unknown. T cells were sequenced at a targeted depth of 1 in 200,000 to 1 in 1 million. Generated by immunoSEQ multiplex PCR, the TCRdb table keeps only in-frame clones and is missing some. The repertoire includes 150,000 to 200,000 clones, about 88% of them detected once, and 3% sits in the top ten. With 4 bases removed from V and 0 bases from J, the gap between germline ends came to 11 bases. This CDR3 is 14 amino acids long. Germline CDR1 and CDR2: SGDLS and YYNGEE. This entry is derived from a study of cytotoxic CD8 clonotypes in ibrutinib-treated CLL. Study-level background: IGHV unmutated roughly 17; relapsed/refractory more than ten; treatment-naive more than 14. The study, taken as a whole, reports: In comparison with age-matched healthy donors, baseline clonality was higher and tracked circulating CD8+ T-cell counts. Among the clonotypes, public ones were uncommon and contracted or held stable on treatment.

Sequenced material: PBMCs, taken at disease progression, from a patient treated with ibrutinib. The chain uses TRBV9 and TRBJ2-7; D perhaps matches TRBD1 (6 bases). The sequence was obtained from a human donor with chronic lymphocytic leukemia. The CDR3 spells CASSPDSRSYEQYF. The CDR3 nucleotides are TGTGCCAGCAGCCCGGACAGTCGCTCCTACGAGCAGTACTTC.